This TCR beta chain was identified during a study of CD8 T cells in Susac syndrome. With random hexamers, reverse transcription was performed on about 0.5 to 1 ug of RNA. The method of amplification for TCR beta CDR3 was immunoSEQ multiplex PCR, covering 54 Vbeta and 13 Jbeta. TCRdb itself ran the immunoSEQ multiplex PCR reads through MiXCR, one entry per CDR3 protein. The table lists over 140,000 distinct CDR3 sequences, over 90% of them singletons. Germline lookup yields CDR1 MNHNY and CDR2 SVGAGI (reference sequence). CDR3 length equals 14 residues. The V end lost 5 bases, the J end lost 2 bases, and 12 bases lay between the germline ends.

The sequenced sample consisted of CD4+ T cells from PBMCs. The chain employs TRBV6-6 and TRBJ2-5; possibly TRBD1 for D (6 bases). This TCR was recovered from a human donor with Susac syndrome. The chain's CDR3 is CASSNDDRQETQYF. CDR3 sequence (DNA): TGTGCCAGCAGTAATGACGACAGGCAAGAGACCCAGTACTTC.